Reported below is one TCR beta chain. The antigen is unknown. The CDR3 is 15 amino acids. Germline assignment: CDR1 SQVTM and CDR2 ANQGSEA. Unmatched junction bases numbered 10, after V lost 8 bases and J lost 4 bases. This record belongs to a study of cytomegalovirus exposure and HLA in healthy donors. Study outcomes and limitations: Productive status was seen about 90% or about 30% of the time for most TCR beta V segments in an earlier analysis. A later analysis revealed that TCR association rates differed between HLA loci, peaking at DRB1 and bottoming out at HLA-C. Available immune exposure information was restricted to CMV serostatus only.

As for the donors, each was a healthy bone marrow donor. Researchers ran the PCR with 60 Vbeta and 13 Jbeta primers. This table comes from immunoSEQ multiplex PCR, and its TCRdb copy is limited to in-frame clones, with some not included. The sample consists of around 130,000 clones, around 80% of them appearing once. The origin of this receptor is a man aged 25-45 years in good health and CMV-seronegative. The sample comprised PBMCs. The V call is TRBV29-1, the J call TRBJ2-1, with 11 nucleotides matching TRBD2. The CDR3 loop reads CSFGTSGNKYNEQFF. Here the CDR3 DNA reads TGCAGCTTTGGGACTAGCGGAAACAAATACAATGAGCAGTTCTTC.